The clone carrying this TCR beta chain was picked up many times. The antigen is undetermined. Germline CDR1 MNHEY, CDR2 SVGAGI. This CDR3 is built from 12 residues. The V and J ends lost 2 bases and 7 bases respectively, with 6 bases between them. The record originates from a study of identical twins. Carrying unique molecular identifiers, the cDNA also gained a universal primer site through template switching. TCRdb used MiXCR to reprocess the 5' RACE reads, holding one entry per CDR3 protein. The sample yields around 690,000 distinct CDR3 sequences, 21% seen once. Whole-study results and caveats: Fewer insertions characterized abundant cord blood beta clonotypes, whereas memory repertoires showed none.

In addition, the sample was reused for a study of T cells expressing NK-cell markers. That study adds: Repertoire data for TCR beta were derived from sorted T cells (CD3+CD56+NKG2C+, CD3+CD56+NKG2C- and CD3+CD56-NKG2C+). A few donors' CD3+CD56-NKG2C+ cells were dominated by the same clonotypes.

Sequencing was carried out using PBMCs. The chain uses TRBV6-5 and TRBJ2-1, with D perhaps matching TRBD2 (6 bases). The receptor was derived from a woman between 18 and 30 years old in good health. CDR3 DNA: TGTGCCAGCAGTTACCGGGGGAATGAGCAGTTCTTC. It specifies CASSYRGNEQFF.